What follows is one TCR beta chain and its context. The sample belongs to a study of blood T cell repertoires in COVID-19. The CDR3 length is 16 residues. The germline CDR1 and CDR2 sequences are SGHTA and FQGTGA. Trimming cost V 6 bases and J 0 bases; bases outside gene matches: 9. Authors' analysis steps: Counts of nucleated cells, estimated from reference gene primer amplification, were obtained. Some clones are missing from TCRdb's copy, which holds only in-frame ones; the method was immunoSEQ multiplex PCR. V, J and clone size reflect that table, while D and trimming were determined from the DNA. The data hold some 240,000 clones, with more than 85% observed a single time.

The rearrangement uses TRBV7-3 and TRBJ2-3; 7 bases match TRBD1. Sequenced input: peripheral blood. The clonotype comes from a man in his sixties with COVID-19, enrolled during active disease. The CDR3 is CASSSSGTASTDTQYF. CDR3 nucleotide sequence: TGTGCCAGCAGTTCATCCGGGACAGCAAGCACAGATACGCAGTATTTT.